The sequence of this TCR beta chain was determined in a study of cytomegalovirus exposure and HLA in healthy donors. With V trimmed by 6 bases and J by 7 bases, 9 bases remained unmatched. Germline CDR1 is ENHRY and CDR2 is SYGVKD. This CDR3 has 15 amino acids. The primer mix had 60 Vbeta and 13 Jbeta primers. TCRdb keeps only in-frame clones here, not all; method: immunoSEQ multiplex PCR. This sample has 160,000 or so clones, with under 80% found just once. About this clone itself: The antigen remains undetermined.

Broader study findings: The investigators catalogued about 170 TCR beta chains as cytomegalovirus-associated. Available immune exposure information was restricted to CMV serostatus only. In a later analysis, productive TCRs from donors in an Asian-associated ancestry cluster reportedly carried fewer N-insertions than the cohort mean.

Though probably carrying unrecorded immune exposures, donors were nominally healthy at sampling. The sequence derives from a human donor in good health. The V call is TRBV10-3, the J call TRBJ1-6; 7 bases fit TRBD1. Sequenced sample: PBMCs. CDR3: CAIRPRQGENSPLHF. For the CDR3, the DNA is TGTGCCATCAGACCTAGACAGGGTGAAAATTCACCCCTCCACTTT.